The 14 T cell receptor beta chains presented below share a single source sample, sequenced in a study of blood T cell repertoires in COVID-19. This table comes from immunoSEQ multiplex PCR, and its TCRdb copy is limited to in-frame clones, with some not included. The sample lists roughly 290,000 clones; around nine tenths were seen once. Sequencing was performed on peripheral blood. The source of these receptors is a woman aged 30 to 39 with COVID-19, enrolled during active disease.

V usage is TRBV5-1 and J usage is TRBJ2-2; D may be TRBD1 (7 bases). V lost 0 bases, J lost 4 bases, and 16 bases lay in between. This CDR3 contains 17 residues. Per the germline V gene, CDR1 is SGHRS and CDR2 is YFSETQ. CDR3 coding DNA: TGCGCCAGCAGCTTGGTCCCCAGGGGGGCTGGCACCGGGGAGCTGTTTTTT. Its translation: CASSLVPRGAGTGELFF.

The V and J genes are TRBV5-7 and TRBJ1-5; 7 bases agree with TRBD1. TRBV5-7 is noted as an ORF with a role that remains uncertain. The CDR3 is made up of 17 amino acids. V was clipped by 2 bases and J by 0 bases; unmatched bases: 8. CDR3 loop: CASSFRGGLYSNQPQHF. The CDR3 nucleotides are TGTGCCAGCAGCTTTCGAGGGGGCCTGTATAGCAATCAGCCCCAGCATTTT.

This clone showed up just a few times. The rearrangement uses TRBV19 and TRBJ1-1; 8 bases are a match to TRBD1. V dropped 4 bases and J dropped 7; count of bases not matched to a gene: 11. CDR1 is LNHDA, CDR2 SQIVND, per germline (reference sequence). The CDR3 loop spans 15 amino acids. The CDR3 protein is CASSKLDRAGREAFF. The DNA of the CDR3 is TGTGCCAGTAGTAAACTGGACAGGGCCGGGCGTGAAGCTTTCTTT.

The V and J genes are TRBV5-6 and TRBJ2-7; TRBD1 might be the D (6 bases). With 0 bases removed from V and 7 bases from J, the gap between germline ends came to 11 bases. Germline lookup yields CDR1 SGHDT and CDR2 YYEEEE. CDR3 length: 13 amino acids. CDR3 coding DNA: TGTGCCAGCAGCTTGGCAGGGACAAGGGAGCAGTACTTC. Protein product: CASSLAGTREQYF.

The chain recombines TRBV27 with TRBJ2-7, with 7 bases matching TRBD1. Germline lookup yields CDR1 MNHEY and CDR2 SMNVEV (reference sequence). The junction had 5 bases not matched to a gene; V was cut back by 5 bases and J by 1 base. This CDR3 spans 14 amino acids. The CDR3 protein is CASSPDRESYEQYF. The CDR3 bases are TGTGCCAGCAGTCCTGACAGGGAATCCTACGAGCAGTACTTC.

This clone was recorded only once. CDR3 sequence reads: CASSLTQGSGTTEAFF. CDR3 coding DNA: TGCGCCAGCAGCCTAACCCAGGGGAGTGGGACCACTGAAGCTTTCTTT. The chain has TRBV5-1 and TRBJ1-1; possible D gene TRBD1, 6 bases. Germline V gives CDR1 SGHRS, CDR2 YFSETQ. This CDR3 region has 16 residues. Trimming removed 4 bases at V and 4 bases at J, with 20 bases between.

The gene calls are TRBV15 and TRBJ2-2; D perhaps matches TRBD1 (5 bases). Per germline, CDR1 LNHNV and CDR2 YYDKDF (reference sequence). Trimming left V 0 bases short and J 4 bases short, with 15 bases between. The CDR3 has 17 amino acids. This CDR3 is CATSRDHRLLGTGELFF. The DNA for the CDR3 is TGTGCCACCAGCAGAGATCACAGGCTTTTGGGCACCGGGGAGCTGTTTTTT.

This rearrangement joins TRBV12-3 or TRBV12-4 to TRBJ1-3; no clear D. Trimming stripped 3 bases from V and 3 bases from J, with 3 bases between. The CDR3 runs 12 residues. The DNA of the CDR3 is TGTGCCAGCAGTTTTAATGGAAACACCATATATTTT. Translating gives CASSFNGNTIYF.

The chain carries TRBV3-1 (or the pseudogene TRBV3-2) and TRBJ1-2; 7 bases are shared with TRBD1. This CDR3 is built from 17 residues. With V trimmed by 5 bases and J by 0 bases, 12 bases remained unmatched. The germline V gene encodes CDR1 LGHDT and CDR2 YNNKEL (reference sequence). In DNA form, the CDR3 reads TGTGCCAGCAGCGGAAACAGGGGTGGGAGCCCTAACTATGGCTACACCTTC. Encoded protein: CASSGNRGGSPNYGYTF.

The rearrangement links TRBV5-8 to TRBJ2-5; 10 nucleotides align to TRBD2. The CDR3 has 16 residues. Germline V gene data show CDR1 as SGHTS and CDR2 as YDEGEE. The ends lost 0 bases at V and 0 bases at J; junction bases unmatched: 2. CDR3 sequence: CASSLGLAGDQETQYF. For the CDR3, the DNA is TGTGCCAGCAGCTTGGGTCTAGCGGGGGACCAAGAGACCCAGTACTTC.

The chain combines TRBV28 with TRBJ2-7; 8 bases align to TRBD1. J gave up 2 bases and V 6 bases, and 6 bases lay outside the gene matches. The CDR3 has 14 residues. In germline, CDR1 is MDHEN, CDR2 SYDVKM. CDR3 coding DNA: TGTGCCAGCAGAGGACAGGGAAGGACCTACGAGCAGTACTTC. This codes for CASRGQGRTYEQYF.

This chain connects TRBV12-3 or TRBV12-4 to TRBJ1-2; no definite D call. The CDR3 extends over 12 amino acids. Between the trimmed V and J ends, which lost 1 base and 5 bases, there was a span of 5 bases. In nucleotides, the CDR3 is TGTGCCAGCAGTTTAGGCGTATATGGCTACACCTTC. Translation: CASSLGVYGYTF.

This rearrangement joins TRBV28 to TRBJ2-3; D is unclear. This CDR3 is 11 amino acids long. V gave up 8 bases and J gave up 2 bases, with 5 bases separating them. Germline CDR1 MDHEN, CDR2 SYDVKM. CDR3 region: CASRNTDTQYF. In DNA form, the CDR3 reads TGTGCCAGCCGTAACACAGATACGCAGTATTTT.

The chain links TRBV5-1 to TRBJ2-3; D is uncertain. CDR1 SGHRS and CDR2 YFSETQ come from the germline V gene. V gave up 2 bases and J gave up 3 bases, with 16 bases separating them. This CDR3 contains 16 residues. In nucleotides, the CDR3 is TGCGCCAGCAGCTTATCTGGAGAGCCAAATACAGATACGCAGTATTTT. Protein sequence: CASSLSGEPNTDTQYF.